This T cell receptor (beta chain) was profiled in a study of cytomegalovirus exposure and HLA in healthy donors. Study findings and constraints: Segments of the TCR beta V type were, in most cases, productive about 90% or about 30% of the time in an earlier analysis. V segments that were indistinguishable, TRBV6-2 and TRBV6-3 among them, were omitted from analysis.

Note on this clone: Its antigen remains unknown.

This PCR relied on a set of 60 Vbeta primers and 13 Jbeta primers. Method: immunoSEQ multiplex PCR; TCRdb's copy keeps in-frame clones and lacks some. Among about 200,000 clones listed, approximately 81% were seen once. There are 15 residues in the CDR3. V lost 0 bases to trimming and J lost 7 bases, with 11 bases between them. Germline values: CDR1 SGDLS, CDR2 YYNGEE. Sequencing input: PBMCs. V and J are TRBV9 and TRBJ1-6, with D unclear. The TCR sequence derives from a man under 40 in good health and CMV-seronegative. The CDR3 DNA sequence: TGTGCCAGCAGCGTAGGATACTCCTTCAATTCACCCCTCCACTTT. Amino acid sequence: CASSVGYSFNSPLHF.